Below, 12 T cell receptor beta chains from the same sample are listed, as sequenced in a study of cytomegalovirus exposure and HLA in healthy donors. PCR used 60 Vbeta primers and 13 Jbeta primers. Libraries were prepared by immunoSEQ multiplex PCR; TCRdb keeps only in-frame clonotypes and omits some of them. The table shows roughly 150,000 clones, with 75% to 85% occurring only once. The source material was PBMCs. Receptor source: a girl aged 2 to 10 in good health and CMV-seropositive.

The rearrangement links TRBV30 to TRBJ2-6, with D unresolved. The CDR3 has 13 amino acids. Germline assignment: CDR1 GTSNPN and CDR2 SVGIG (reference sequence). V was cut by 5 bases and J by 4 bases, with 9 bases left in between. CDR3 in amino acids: CAWRPGGANVLTF. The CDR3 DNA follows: TGTGCCTGGCGCCCAGGAGGGGCCAACGTCCTGACTTTC.

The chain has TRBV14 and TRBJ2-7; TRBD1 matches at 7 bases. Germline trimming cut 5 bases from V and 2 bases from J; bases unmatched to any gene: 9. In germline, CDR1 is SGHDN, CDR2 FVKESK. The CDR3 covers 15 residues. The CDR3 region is CASSYRQGPTYEQYF. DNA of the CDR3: TGTGCCAGCAGCTATAGACAGGGTCCTACCTACGAGCAGTACTTC.

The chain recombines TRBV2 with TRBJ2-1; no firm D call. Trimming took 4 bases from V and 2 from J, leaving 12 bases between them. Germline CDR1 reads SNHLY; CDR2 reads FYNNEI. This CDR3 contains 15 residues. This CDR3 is CASSVPGATYNEQFF. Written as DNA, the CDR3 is TGTGCCAGCAGTGTTCCAGGCGCGACCTACAATGAGCAGTTCTTC.

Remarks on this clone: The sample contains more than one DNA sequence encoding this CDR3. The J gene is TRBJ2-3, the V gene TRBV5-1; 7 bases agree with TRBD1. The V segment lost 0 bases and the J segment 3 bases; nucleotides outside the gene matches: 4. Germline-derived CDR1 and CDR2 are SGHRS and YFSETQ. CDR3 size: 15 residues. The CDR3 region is CASSLEGASTDTQYF. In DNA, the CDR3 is TGCGCCAGCAGCTTGGAGGGGGCTAGTACAGATACGCAGTATTTT.

The CDR3: CASSPSGGLDYGYTF. As DNA, the CDR3 is TGTGCCAGCTCACCCTCCGGGGGGCTTGACTATGGCTACACCTTC. This chain connects TRBV18 to TRBJ1-2; D possibly corresponds to TRBD1 (6 bases). V lost 3 bases, J lost 3 bases, and 14 bases lay in between. This CDR3 region has 15 residues. Germline-derived CDR1 and CDR2 are KGHSH and LQKENI. The complete variable domain, with remaining parts taken from reference TRBV18 and TRBJ1-2, reads NAGVMQNPRHLVRRRGQEARLRCSPMKGHSHVYWYRQLPEEGLKFMVYLQKENIIDESGMPKERFSAEFPKEGPSILRIQQVVRGDSAAYFCASSPSGGLDYGYTFGSGTRLTVV.

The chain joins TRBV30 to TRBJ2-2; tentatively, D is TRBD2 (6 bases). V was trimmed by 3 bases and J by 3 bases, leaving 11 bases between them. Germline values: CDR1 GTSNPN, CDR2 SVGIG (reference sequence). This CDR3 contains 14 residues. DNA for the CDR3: TGTGCCTGGAGAGGGGCTAGCGACACCGGGGAGCTGTTTTTT. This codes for CAWRGASDTGELFF.

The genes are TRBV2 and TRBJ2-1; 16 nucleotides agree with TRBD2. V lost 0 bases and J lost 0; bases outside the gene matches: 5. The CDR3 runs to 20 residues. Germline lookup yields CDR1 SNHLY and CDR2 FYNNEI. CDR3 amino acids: CASSEAPGLAGGSSYNEQFF. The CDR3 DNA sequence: TGTGCCAGCAGTGAAGCACCGGGACTAGCGGGAGGGAGCTCCTACAATGAGCAGTTCTTC.

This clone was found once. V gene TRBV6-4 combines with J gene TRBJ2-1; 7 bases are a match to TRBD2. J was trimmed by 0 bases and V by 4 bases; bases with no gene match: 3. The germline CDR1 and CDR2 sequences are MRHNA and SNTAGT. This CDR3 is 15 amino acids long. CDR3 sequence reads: CASSASGDSYNEQFF. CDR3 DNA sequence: TGTGCCAGCAGTGCAAGCGGGGACTCCTACAATGAGCAGTTCTTC.

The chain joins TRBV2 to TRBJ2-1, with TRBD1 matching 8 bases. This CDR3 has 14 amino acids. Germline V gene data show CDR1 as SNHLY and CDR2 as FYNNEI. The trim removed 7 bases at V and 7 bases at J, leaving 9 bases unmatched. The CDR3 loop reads CASTDRGIENEQFF. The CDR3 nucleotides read TGTGCCAGCACCGACAGGGGTATTGAGAATGAGCAGTTCTTC.

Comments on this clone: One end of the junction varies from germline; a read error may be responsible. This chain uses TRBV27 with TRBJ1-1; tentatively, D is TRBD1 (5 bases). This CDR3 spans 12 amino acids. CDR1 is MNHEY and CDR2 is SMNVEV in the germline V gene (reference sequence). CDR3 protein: CASKRGNAEAFF. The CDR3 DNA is TGTGCCAGCAAACGGGGGAACGCTGAAGCTTTCTTT.

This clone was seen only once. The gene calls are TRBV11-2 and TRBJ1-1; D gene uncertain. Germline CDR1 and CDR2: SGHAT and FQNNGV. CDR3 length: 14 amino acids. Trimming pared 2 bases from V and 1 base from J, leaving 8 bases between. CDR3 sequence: CASSLLRGNTEAFF. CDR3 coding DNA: TGTGCCAGCAGCTTATTGCGGGGGAACACTGAAGCTTTCTTT.

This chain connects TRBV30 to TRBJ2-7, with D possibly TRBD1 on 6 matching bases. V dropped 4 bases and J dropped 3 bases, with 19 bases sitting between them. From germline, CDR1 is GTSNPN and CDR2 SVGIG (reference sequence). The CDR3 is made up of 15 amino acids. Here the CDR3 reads CAWTKPGQPNYEQYF. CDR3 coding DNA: TGTGCCTGGACAAAACCGGGACAACCCAACTACGAGCAGTACTTC.